This T cell receptor (beta chain) was sequenced for a study of cytomegalovirus exposure and HLA in healthy donors. This clone occurred once. Antigen specificity is unknown. V was cut by 1 base and J by 8 bases, with 14 bases left in between. Germline V gene data show CDR1 as SGHVS and CDR2 as FQNEAQ. The CDR3 runs 14 residues. Researchers ran the PCR with 60 Vbeta and 13 Jbeta primers. In the source study's methods: The authors later counted roughly 79 million unique TCR beta chains, approximately 12 million of them shared. Assay used: immunoSEQ multiplex PCR; TCRdb lists only in-frame clones, some missing. Clonal size and the V and J genes are those of that table, whereas D and trimming came from the DNA. This sample has 100,000 to 120,000 clones; more than 60% occur once, and the top ten carry approximately 2%. Whole-study results and caveats: Most subjects had HLA-A and HLA-B alleles reportedly predicted accurately by TCR beta sequences. A later analysis by the authors found several of the most significant clusters apparently linked to common viral pathogens.

The V call is TRBV7-8, the J call TRBJ1-2; no clear D. This clonotype was obtained from a man aged 25-45 years in good health and CMV-seronegative. Sequenced sample: PBMCs. The CDR3 loop reads CASSLVPAREGYTF. The DNA for the CDR3 is TGTGCCAGCAGCTTAGTACCGGCCCGGGAAGGCTACACCTTC.